These 18 T cell receptor beta chains were sequenced from one sample in a study of blood T cell repertoires in COVID-19. Libraries were prepared by immunoSEQ multiplex PCR; TCRdb keeps only in-frame clonotypes and omits some of them. The sample has hundreds of thousands of clones, around four fifths seen once. The sequencing sample was made of peripheral blood. The receptors stem from a woman older than 75 with acute or convalescent COVID-19.

J is TRBJ1-5 and V is TRBV18; D is ambiguous. The CDR3 has 14 amino acids. V shed 0 bases and J shed 7 bases, with 10 bases lying between them. CDR1 is KGHSH and CDR2 is LQKENI in the germline V gene. CDR3 amino acids: CASSPPSGAQPQHF. CDR3 coding DNA: TGTGCCAGCTCACCACCTTCGGGAGCCCAGCCCCAGCATTTT.

V and J are TRBV24-1 and TRBJ2-2; TRBD2 matches at 8 bases. CDR3 length: 16 amino acids. The junction had 9 bases not matched to a gene; V was cut back by 4 bases and J by 6 bases. From germline, CDR1 is KGHDR and CDR2 SFDVKD. The CDR3 region is CATSEGNGRVAGELFF. CDR3 sequence (DNA): TGTGCCACCAGTGAGGGGAACGGGAGGGTCGCCGGGGAGCTGTTTTTT.

V and J are TRBV5-1 and TRBJ2-7; tentative D call: TRBD1 (6 bases). The length of the CDR3 is 14 residues. V was pared by 1 base and J by 7 bases, with 15 bases between. Germline CDR1 and CDR2: SGHRS and YFSETQ. CDR3 coding DNA: TGCGCCAGCAGCTTGCAGGGGCTTGTTGGGGAGCAGTACTTC. Its translation: CASSLQGLVGEQYF.

This chain joins TRBV6-5 and TRBJ1-2, with 8 nucleotides matching TRBD1. This CDR3 region has 13 residues. Germline V lookup: CDR1 MNHEY, CDR2 SVGAGI. With 2 bases clipped from V and 11 bases from J, the junction kept 7 bases outside the gene matches. For the CDR3, the DNA is TGTGCCAGCAGTTACCGGGACAGGAGTTGGTACACCTTC. Protein: CASSYRDRSWYTF.

The chain recombines TRBV15 with TRBJ2-1; 7 bases line up with TRBD1. In germline, CDR1 is LNHNV, CDR2 YYDKDF (reference sequence). This CDR3 spans 18 amino acids. The V gene end was trimmed by 0 bases and the J gene end by 9 bases; junction bases not matched to a gene: 17. The CDR3 sequence: CATSRELPGQTGGGEQFF. The CDR3 coding sequence is TGTGCCACCAGCAGAGAGCTCCCGGGACAGACAGGAGGTGGTGAGCAGTTCTTC.

On this clone itself: At the DNA level, this CDR3 is encoded by other sequences in the same sample as well. This rearrangement joins TRBV7-2 to TRBJ2-7, with 11 nucleotides matching TRBD2. The length of the CDR3 is 16 residues. The germline V gene encodes CDR1 SGHTA and CDR2 FQGNSA. The V gene end was trimmed by 1 base and the J gene end by 0 bases; junction bases not matched to a gene: 2. This CDR3 reads CASSLGSGGGSYEQYF. The DNA of the CDR3 is TGTGCCAGCAGCTTAGGTAGCGGGGGGGGCTCCTACGAGCAGTACTTC.

This clone was observed once. The chain joins TRBV29-1 to TRBJ1-4, with D tentatively TRBD1 (6 bases). Germline-derived CDR1 and CDR2 are SQVTM and ANQGSEA. Trimming stripped 6 bases from V and 1 base from J, with 9 bases between. The CDR3 runs to 13 residues. For the CDR3, the DNA is TGCAGCGTGGGGGCCGGAACTAATGAAAAACTGTTTTTT. Amino acid sequence: CSVGAGTNEKLFF.

V gene TRBV7-8 combines with J gene TRBJ2-7; 8 bases fit TRBD1. With V trimmed by 5 bases and J by 2 bases, 5 bases remained unmatched. There are 14 residues in the CDR3. Looked up from germline, CDR1 is SGHVS and CDR2 is FQNEAQ. CDR3 protein: CASSPGQGAYEQYF. In nucleotides, the CDR3 is TGTGCCAGCAGCCCCGGACAGGGCGCCTACGAGCAGTACTTC.

This chain links TRBV2 with TRBJ2-3; 12 nucleotides match TRBD1. This CDR3 region has 15 residues. Germline trimming cut 6 bases from V and 7 bases from J; bases unmatched to any gene: 8. Germline CDR1 is SNHLY and CDR2 is FYNNEI. This chain's CDR3 is CASRGDRGRINTQYF. For the CDR3, the DNA is TGTGCCAGCAGAGGGGACAGGGGGCGCATAAATACGCAGTATTTT.

The chain combines TRBV11-2 with TRBJ2-3; TRBD2 matches 8 bases. The germline gives CDR1 SGHAT, CDR2 FQNNGV. CDR3 size: 14 residues. V gave up 8 bases and J gave up 3 bases; unmatched junction bases: 7. Here the CDR3 reads CASRTSGRTDTQYF. CDR3 DNA sequence: TGTGCCAGCCGTACTAGCGGCAGGACAGATACGCAGTATTTT.

This clone was recorded a few times. The rearrangement joins TRBV6-5 to TRBJ1-3; the match to TRBD1 covers 7 bases. V was clipped by 5 bases and J by 0 bases; unmatched bases: 4. Germline V gene sequence: CDR1 MNHEY, CDR2 SVGAGI. This CDR3 has 15 residues. The CDR3 DNA sequence: TGTGCCAGCAGTAGACAGGGTTACTCTGGAAACACCATATATTTT. It is translated as CASSRQGYSGNTIYF.

The chain recombines TRBV6-5 with TRBJ1-1; maybe TRBD1 (5 bases). Trimming stripped 8 bases from V and 2 bases from J, with 9 bases between. Germline V gene sequence: CDR1 MNHEY, CDR2 SVGAGI. This CDR3 has 12 residues. The CDR3, as DNA: TGTGCCAGCGGGAGGGGTAACACTGAAGCTTTCTTT. Translated: CASGRGNTEAFF.

J is TRBJ2-7 and V is TRBV7-9, with D possibly TRBD1 on 6 matching bases. The CDR3 covers 14 residues. V was shortened by 3 bases and J by 3 bases, with 12 bases between the two germline ends. The germline V gene encodes CDR1 SEHNR and CDR2 FQNEAQ (reference sequence). CDR3 region: CASSLTGDNYEQYF. The CDR3 nucleotides are TGTGCCAGCAGCTTGACAGGCGACAACTACGAGCAGTACTTC.

This clone was counted only a few times. The chain uses TRBV5-4 and TRBJ2-2; possible D gene TRBD2, 5 bases. Germline assignment: CDR1 SGHNT and CDR2 YYREEE (reference sequence). The germline V and J ends were trimmed by 3 bases and 0 bases, with 12 bases remaining between them. The CDR3 is 16 amino acids. The CDR3: CASSSQAVTNTGELFF. The CDR3 DNA sequence: TGTGCCAGCAGCTCTCAAGCGGTGACGAACACCGGGGAGCTGTTTTTT.

The V call is TRBV7-6, the J call TRBJ2-7; 7 bases fit TRBD1. V shed 9 bases, J shed 6 bases, and the junction held 8 bases outside the gene matches. Germline V lookup: CDR1 SGHVS, CDR2 FNYEAQ. This CDR3 has 12 amino acids. The CDR3 nucleotides read TGTGCCAGGGTGTTAGGGGGCTGCGAGCAGTACTTC. It translates to CARVLGGCEQYF.

The rearrangement joins TRBV5-1 to TRBJ2-1; tentatively, D is TRBD2 (6 bases). The germline V gene has CDR1 SGHRS and CDR2 YFSETQ. The germline V and J ends were trimmed by 5 bases and 6 bases, with 18 bases remaining between them. The CDR3 loop spans 15 amino acids. Here the CDR3 reads CASSTGTQGPNEQFF. CDR3 nucleotides: TGCGCCAGCAGTACCGGGACTCAAGGTCCCAATGAGCAGTTCTTC. The full variable domain, its missing parts supplied by reference TRBV5-1 and TRBJ2-1, is KAGVTQTPRYLIKTRGQQVTLSCSPISGHRSVSWYQQTPGQGLQFLFEYFSETQRNKGNFPGRFSGRQFSNSRSEMNVSTLELGDSALYLCASSTGTQGPNEQFFGPGTRLTVL.

This chain connects TRBV28 to TRBJ1-2; 7 bases align to TRBD1. V trimming: 10 bases; J trimming: 8 bases; junction bases outside the gene matches: 13. This CDR3 region has 13 residues. The germline V gene encodes CDR1 MDHEN and CDR2 SYDVKM. CDR3 sequence: CATRDSSMVGYTF. DNA for the CDR3: TGTGCCACCCGGGACAGCTCTATGGTCGGCTACACCTTC.

This clone has just one count. The chain uses TRBV6-2 or TRBV6-3 and TRBJ2-5, with TRBD2 identical over 9 bases. This CDR3 spans 16 amino acids. The V and J ends lost 5 bases and 5 bases, in that order; junction bases with no gene match: 12. Germline V CDR1 and CDR2: MNHEY, SVGEGT. The CDR3 sequence: CASSQVGGGVRETQYF. The CDR3 DNA reads TGTGCCAGCAGTCAAGTCGGCGGGGGGGTCCGTGAGACCCAGTACTTC.